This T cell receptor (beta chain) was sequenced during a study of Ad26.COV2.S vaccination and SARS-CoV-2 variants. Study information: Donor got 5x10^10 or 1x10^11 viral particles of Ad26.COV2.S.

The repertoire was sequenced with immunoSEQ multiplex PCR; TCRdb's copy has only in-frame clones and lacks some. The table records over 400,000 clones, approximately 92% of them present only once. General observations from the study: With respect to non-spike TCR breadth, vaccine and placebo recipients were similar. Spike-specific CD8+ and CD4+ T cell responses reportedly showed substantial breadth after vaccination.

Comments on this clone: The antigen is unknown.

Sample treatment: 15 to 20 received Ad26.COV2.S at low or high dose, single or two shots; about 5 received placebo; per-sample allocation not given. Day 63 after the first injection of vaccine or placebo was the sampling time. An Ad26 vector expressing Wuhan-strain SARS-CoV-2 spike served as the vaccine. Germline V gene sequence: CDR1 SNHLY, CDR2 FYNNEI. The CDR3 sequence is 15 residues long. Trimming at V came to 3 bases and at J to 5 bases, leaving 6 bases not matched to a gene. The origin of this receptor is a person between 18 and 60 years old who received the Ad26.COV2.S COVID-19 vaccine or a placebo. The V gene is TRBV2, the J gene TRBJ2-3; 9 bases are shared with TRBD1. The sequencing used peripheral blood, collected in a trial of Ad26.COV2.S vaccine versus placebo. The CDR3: CASSDATGGLDTQYF. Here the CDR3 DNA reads TGTGCCAGCAGTGACGCCACAGGGGGCTTAGATACGCAGTATTTT.